This T cell receptor (beta chain) was profiled in a study of T cell repertoires in cytomegalovirus infection. The CDR3 runs 15 residues. Germline CDR1 MGHRA, CDR2 YSYEKL. Trimming left V 4 bases short and J 0 bases short, with 12 bases between. TCRdb called the reads again in MiXCR, with one record for every CDR3 protein. The sample includes about 310,000 distinct CDR3 sequences, roughly 15% of them seen just once. The source of this sequence is a human donor in good health (CMV status not recorded). Some clones in this sample may be carry-over from other donors' samples. Sequencing was done on a sample of PBMCs. The chain is built from TRBV4-1 and TRBJ1-1; no clear D gene. In nucleotides, the CDR3 is TGCGCCAGCAGCCGCCTTCGGCAGCTGAACACTGAAGCTTTCTTT. Translating gives CASSRLRQLNTEAFF.